The T cell receptor (beta chain) described here comes from a study of blood T cell repertoires in COVID-19. Study in general: Spain, Italy and the United States supplied samples that represented acute and convalescent COVID-19. Sources were T cells, B-cell-depleted T cells, or PBMCs; the material itself was cDNA or gDNA.

This clone was observed a single time. Original data processing: Amplified reference gene primers provided the basis for estimating nucleated cell counts. The protocol was immunoSEQ multiplex PCR, while the TCRdb copy is restricted to in-frame clones and leaves out a portion. V, J and clone size were drawn from that table, and D and trimming were deduced from the DNA. The table shows 100,000 to 150,000 clones, with 80% occurring only once. The origin of this receptor is a man in his fifties or sixties with active or convalescent COVID-19. The specimen sequenced was peripheral blood.

This CDR3 reads CASSSPAGVNTEAFF. The CDR3 bases are TGTGCCAGCAGTTCCCCGGCAGGGGTGAACACTGAAGCTTTCTTT. The J gene is TRBJ1-1, the V gene TRBV6-2 or TRBV6-3, with D possibly TRBD1 on 6 matching bases. Germline CDR1 reads MNHEY; CDR2 reads SVGEGT. V shed 4 bases and J shed 0 bases, with 12 bases lying between them. The length of the CDR3 is 15 residues.